This T cell receptor (beta chain) was sequenced for a study of beta chain features in type 1 diabetes. Points from the study as a whole: The naive, central memory and Treg TCRB repertoires showed an apparent similarity that was greater among patients than among healthy donors. More deletions and fewer insertions at VDJ junctions were found in patients with type 1 diabetes.

Since all of the isolated RNA was reverse transcribed, expressed TCRB transcripts were what got sequenced. Assay: immunoSEQ multiplex PCR; the TCRdb copy retains only in-frame clones and omits some. Of under 300,000 clones in the sample, 25% to 35% were seen once. This clone was observed many times. Its antigen remains unknown. About 100 mL of blood, on average, came from one heparinised draw per donor. Trimming removed 4 bases from V and 4 bases from J, with 15 bases in between. The CDR3 extends over 14 amino acids. Germline V gene data show CDR1 as SGHTS and CDR2 as YDEGEE. The chain is built from TRBV5-8 and TRBJ2-7, with D perhaps matching TRBD1 (6 bases). Sequencing was performed on central memory CD4+ T cells from blood. This sequence was found in a man aged 25 to 40 in good health. CDR3 protein: CASSKKQGPYEQYF. The CDR3 DNA follows: TGTGCCAGCAGCAAAAAACAGGGTCCGTACGAGCAGTACTTC.